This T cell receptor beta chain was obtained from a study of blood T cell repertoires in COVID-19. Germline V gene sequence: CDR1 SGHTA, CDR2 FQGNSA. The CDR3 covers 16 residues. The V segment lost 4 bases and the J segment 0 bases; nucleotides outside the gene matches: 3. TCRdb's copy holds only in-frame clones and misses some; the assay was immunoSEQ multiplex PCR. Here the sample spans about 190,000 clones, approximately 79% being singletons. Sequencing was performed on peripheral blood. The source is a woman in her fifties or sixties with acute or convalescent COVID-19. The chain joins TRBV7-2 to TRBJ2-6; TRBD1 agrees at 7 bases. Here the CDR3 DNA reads TGTGCCAGCAGCTCGCAGGGGGTCTCTGGGGCCAACGTCCTGACTTTC. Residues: CASSSQGVSGANVLTF. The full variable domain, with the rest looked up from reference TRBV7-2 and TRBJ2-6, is GAGVSQSPSNKVTEKGKDVELRCDPISGHTALYWYRQSLGQGLEFLIYFQGNSAPDKSGLPSDRFSAERTGGSVSTLTIQRTQQEDSAVYLCASSSQGVSGANVLTFGAGSRLTVL.